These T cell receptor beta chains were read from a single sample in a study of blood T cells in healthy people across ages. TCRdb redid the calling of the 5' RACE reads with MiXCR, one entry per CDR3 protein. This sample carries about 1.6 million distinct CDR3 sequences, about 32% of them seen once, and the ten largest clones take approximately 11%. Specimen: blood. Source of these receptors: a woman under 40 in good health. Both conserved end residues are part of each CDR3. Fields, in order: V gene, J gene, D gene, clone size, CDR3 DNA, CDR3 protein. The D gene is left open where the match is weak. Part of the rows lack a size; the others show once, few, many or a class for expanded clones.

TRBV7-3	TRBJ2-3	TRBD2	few	TGTGCCAGCAGGAAGCCGGGACTAGCGACAGATACGCAGTATTTT	CASRKPGLATDTQYF
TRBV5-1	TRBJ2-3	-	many	TGCGCCAGCAGCCCTTCCGGAATCACAGATACGCAGTATTTT	CASSPSGITDTQYF
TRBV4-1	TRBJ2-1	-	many	TGCGCCAGCAGCCAAGATGACAATGAGCAGTTCTTC	CASSQDDNEQFF
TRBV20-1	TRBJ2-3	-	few	TGCAGTGCTAGAGAAAAGCGGGCAGGGCATGGCACAGATACGCAGTATTTT	CSAREKRAGHGTDTQYF
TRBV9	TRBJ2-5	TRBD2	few	TGTGCCAGCAGCGGCGGACTAGCGGGGGGTAGAGAGACCCAGTACTTC	CASSGGLAGGRETQYF
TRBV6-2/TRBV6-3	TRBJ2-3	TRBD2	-	TGTGCCAGCAGTGCAAGCGGGGGCCGAGATACGCAGTATTTT	CASSASGGRDTQYF
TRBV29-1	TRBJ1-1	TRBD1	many	TGCAGCTCGGGACAGACATTGAACACTGAAGCTTTCTTT	CSSGQTLNTEAFF
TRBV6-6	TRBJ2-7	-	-	TGTGCCAGCAGTTACGATGTCTACGAGCAGTACTTC	CASSYDVYEQYF
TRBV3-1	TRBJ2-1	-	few	TGTGCCAGCAGCTCTCGACTAGGCAGCCATGAGCAGTTCTTC	CASSSRLGSHEQFF
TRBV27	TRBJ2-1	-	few	TGTGCCAGCAGTTTCACAGGACTGGGCTCCTACAATGAGCAGTTCTTC	CASSFTGLGSYNEQFF
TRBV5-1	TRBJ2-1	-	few	TGCGCCAGCAGCTTGGGATCCGCCCACAATGAGCAGTTCTTC	CASSLGSAHNEQFF
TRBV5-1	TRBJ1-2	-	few	TGCGCCAGCAGCTTGGATGGGGGTCTGAACGGCTACACCTTC	CASSLDGGLNGYTF
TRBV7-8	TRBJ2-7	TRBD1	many	TGTGCCAGCAGCCTCGACAGGGGCGACGAGCAGTACTTC	CASSLDRGDEQYF
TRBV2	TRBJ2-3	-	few	TGTGCCAGCAGCGCCGGACGGGCGGCCACTAGCACAGATACGCAGTATTTT	CASSAGRAATSTDTQYF
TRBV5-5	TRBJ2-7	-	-	TGTGCCAGCAGACTGGGTTGGGTGGGAGAGCAGTACTTC	CASRLGWVGEQYF
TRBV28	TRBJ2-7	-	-	TGTGCCAGCAGCCAGGCTCCGGCCTACGAGCAGTACTTC	CASSQAPAYEQYF
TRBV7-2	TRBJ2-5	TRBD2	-	TGTGCCAGCAGCTTAGAGGCGGGGGGGTCCGAGACCCAGTACTTC	CASSLEAGGSETQYF
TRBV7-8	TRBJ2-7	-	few	TGTGCCAGCAGCCCCCGGTCAGCGAACCCCTACGAGCAGTACTTC	CASSPRSANPYEQYF
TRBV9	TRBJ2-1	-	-	TGTGCCAGCAGCGTAGATGGTCTCTACAATGAGCAGTTCTTC	CASSVDGLYNEQFF
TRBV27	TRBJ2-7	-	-	TGTGCCAGCAGTTTAGGGTCCGGCAGGGGATACGAGCAGTACTTC	CASSLGSGRGYEQYF
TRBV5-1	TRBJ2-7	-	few	TGCGCCAGCAGCTCGGGAAGCGGGTGGCCCTACGAGCAGTACTTC	CASSSGSGWPYEQYF
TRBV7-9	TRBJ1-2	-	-	TGTGCCAGCAGCTCGACGGGACTCCCAAGATTCTATGGCTACACCTTC	CASSSTGLPRFYGYTF
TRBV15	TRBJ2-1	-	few	TGTGCCACCAGCAAGGGGAGTCAACGGAATGAGCAGTTCTTC	CATSKGSQRNEQFF
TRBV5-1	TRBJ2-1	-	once	TGCGCCAGCAGCTTGGAGGTAGCATGGCATGAGCAGTTCTTC	CASSLEVAWHEQFF
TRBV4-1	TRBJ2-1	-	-	TGCGCCGGCAGCCAGACCGAGCCTAGCTCCTACAATGAGCAGTTCTTC	CAGSQTEPSSYNEQFF
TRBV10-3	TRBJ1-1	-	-	TGTGCCATCAATGTAGGAGAGAGGACTGAAGCTTTCTTT	CAINVGERTEAFF
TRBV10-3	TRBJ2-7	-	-	TGTGCCATCAGTGAGTCTGGCAGCCCACCCTACGAGCAGTACTTC	CAISESGSPPYEQYF
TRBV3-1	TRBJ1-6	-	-	TGTGCCAGCAGTTCCCTTGGGGATCCCCTCCACTTT	CASSSLGDPLHF
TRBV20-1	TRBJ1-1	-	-	TGCAGTGCCGAGAAGACGGGGTTATATGAAGCTTTCTTT	CSAEKTGLYEAFF
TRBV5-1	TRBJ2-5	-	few	TGCGCCAGCAGCTTGTTTCCATTCCAAGAGACCCAGTACTTC	CASSLFPFQETQYF
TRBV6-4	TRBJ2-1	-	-	TGTGCCAGCAGTGACTCCGGGTCCCCCTACAATGAGCAGTTCTTC	CASSDSGSPYNEQFF
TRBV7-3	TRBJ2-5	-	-	TGTGCCAGCAGCTTAGGTGCGGACCGCCAGGAGACCCAGTACTTC	CASSLGADRQETQYF
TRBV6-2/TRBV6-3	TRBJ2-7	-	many	TGTGCCAGCATTGACGGCGGGGTTCGTTACGAGCAGTACTTC	CASIDGGVRYEQYF
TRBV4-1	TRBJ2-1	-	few	TGCGCCAGCAGCCAAGTGAGCGGTAGCTACAATGAGCAGTTCTTC	CASSQVSGSYNEQFF
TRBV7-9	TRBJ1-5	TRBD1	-	TGTGCCAGCAGCCGGGACAGGGGGAGTAGCAATCAGCCCCAGCATTTT	CASSRDRGSSNQPQHF
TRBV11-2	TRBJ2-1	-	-	TGTGCCAGCAGCTTTGGGACTCCGGCGCTGACATCATACAATGAGCAGTTCTTC	CASSFGTPALTSYNEQFF
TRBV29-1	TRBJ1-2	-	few	TGCAGCGTACAAACAGGAGGCGGCTACACCTTC	CSVQTGGGYTF
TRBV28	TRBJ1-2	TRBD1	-	TGTGCCAGCAGTTTATCCCCGACAGGGTCGCATCCCTCGGGTAACTATGGCTACACCTTC	CASSLSPTGSHPSGNYGYTF
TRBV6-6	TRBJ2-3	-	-	TGTGCCAGCAAAACCACCCTTCTCGGCACAGATACGCAGTATTTT	CASKTTLLGTDTQYF
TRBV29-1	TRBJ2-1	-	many	TGCAGCGTTGACTCGGGTCAACCGTCTCGGTACAATGAGCAGTTCTTC	CSVDSGQPSRYNEQFF
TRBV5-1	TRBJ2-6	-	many	TGTGCCAGCAGCTTGGATCCCTCTGGGGCCAACGTCCTGACTTTC	CASSLDPSGANVLTF
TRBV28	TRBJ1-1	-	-	TGTGCCAGCAGTTTATCATCCCTCGCCCCCTCGACTTATGGGGAGGGGAACACTGAAGCTTTCTTT	CASSLSSLAPSTYGEGNTEAFF
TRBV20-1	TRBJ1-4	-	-	TGCAGTGCTAGAGGGGACCTAAGTGAAAAACTGTTTTTT	CSARGDLSEKLFF
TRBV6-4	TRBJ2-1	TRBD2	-	TGTGCCAGCAGTGACGGGACTAGCGATTACAATGAGCAGTTCTTC	CASSDGTSDYNEQFF
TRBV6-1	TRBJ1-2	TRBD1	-	TGTGCCACCGGGACAGGAGTCTCTGGCTACACCTTC	CATGTGVSGYTF
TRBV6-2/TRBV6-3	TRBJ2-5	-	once	TGTGCCAGCAGTTACCTTGGACTACAGACCCAGTACTTC	CASSYLGLQTQYF
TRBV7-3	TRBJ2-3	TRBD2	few	TGTGCCAGCAGCTTAGGGACTAGCGGGAGTGTAGGCACAGATACGCAGTATTTT	CASSLGTSGSVGTDTQYF
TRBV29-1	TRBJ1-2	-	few	TGCAGCGCCCTGCTGGACTATGGCTACACCTTC	CSALLDYGYTF
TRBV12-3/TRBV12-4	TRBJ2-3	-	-	TGTGCCAGCAGTTTCTTCGGGAGCACAGATATGCAGTATTTT	CASSFFGSTDMQYF
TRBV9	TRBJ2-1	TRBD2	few	TGTGCCAGCAGCGTCCGAGGGAGGGGATCCTACAATGAGCAGTTCTTC	CASSVRGRGSYNEQFF
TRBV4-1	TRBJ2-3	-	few	TGCGCCAGCAGCCGACTAGAAAACATAGATACGCAGTATTTT	CASSRLENIDTQYF
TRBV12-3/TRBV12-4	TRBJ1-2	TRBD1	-	TGTGCCAGCAGTCAGGACAGGGCTGGCTACACCTTC	CASSQDRAGYTF
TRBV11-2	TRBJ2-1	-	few	TGTGCCAGCAGCTTGGAGGGTAACGGGTACAATGAGCAGTTCTTC	CASSLEGNGYNEQFF
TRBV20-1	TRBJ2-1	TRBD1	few	TGCAGTGCTAGAACTTTGACAGGGGACAATGAGCAGTTCTTC	CSARTLTGDNEQFF
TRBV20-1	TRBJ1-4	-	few	TGCAGTGCACTAATAGCTACTTCTAATGAAAAACTGTTTTTT	CSALIATSNEKLFF
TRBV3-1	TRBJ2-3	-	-	TGTGCCAGCAGCCAAGGATCTCCTGCCCAAGGAGATACGCAGTATTTT	CASSQGSPAQGDTQYF
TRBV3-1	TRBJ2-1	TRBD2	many	TGTGCCAGCAGTCCCGGACTAGCGGGAGTAGGAGAGCAGTTCTTC	CASSPGLAGVGEQFF
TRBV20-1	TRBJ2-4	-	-	TGCAGTGCTAGAGACAACAGGGATGGATTCTCGGACATTCAGTACTTC	CSARDNRDGFSDIQYF